These T cell receptor beta chains were read from a single sample in a study of a mutant IDH1 vaccine in newly diagnosed glioma. What these receptors recognize is not known. Data came from immunoSEQ multiplex PCR; TCRdb stores just in-frame clones and leaves some out. Among around 100,000 clones, roughly nine tenths were seen once, and the ten largest hold roughly 0.61%. Here the sequenced sample was PBMCs, taken from a glioma patient whose treatment included an IDH1 peptide vaccine. Receptor source: a woman in her fifties or sixties with glioma. The CDR3 runs from the conserved cysteine through the conserved F or W. The order of the fields is J gene, D gene, V gene, clone size, CDR3 protein, CDR3 DNA. D genes are given only for firm matches. Clone size is shown for a subset of rows, as once, few, many or a class of expanded clone.

j_call: TRBJ2-3
d_call: .
v_call: TRBV2
clone_size: .
cdr3_aa: CASTDFGTQYF
cdr3_nt: TGTGCCAGCACTGACTTCGGTACGCAGTATTTT

j_call: TRBJ2-1
d_call: .
v_call: TRBV7-8
clone_size: .
cdr3_aa: CASSLGVGNEQFF
cdr3_nt: TGTGCCAGCAGCTTAGGGGTGGGCAATGAGCAGTTCTTC

j_call: TRBJ2-1
d_call: TRBD2
v_call: TRBV2
clone_size: .
cdr3_aa: CASSEQVAGGLNEQFF
cdr3_nt: TGTGCCAGCAGCGAACAGGTGGCGGGAGGTTTGAATGAGCAGTTCTTC

j_call: TRBJ1-2
d_call: .
v_call: TRBV4-1
clone_size: .
cdr3_aa: CASSQRGGGRSNYGYTF
cdr3_nt: TGCGCCAGCAGCCAAAGGGGCGGGGGAAGATCTAACTATGGCTACACCTTC

j_call: TRBJ1-1
d_call: TRBD1
v_call: TRBV27
clone_size: .
cdr3_aa: CASSPLRTGGPMNTEAFF
cdr3_nt: TGTGCCAGCAGTCCCCTCCGGACAGGGGGACCTATGAACACTGAAGCTTTCTTT

j_call: TRBJ1-2
d_call: .
v_call: TRBV5-1
clone_size: .
cdr3_aa: CASSLDPTDGYTF
cdr3_nt: TGCGCCAGCAGCTTGGATCCGACAGATGGCTACACCTTC

j_call: TRBJ1-5
d_call: .
v_call: TRBV28
clone_size: .
cdr3_aa: CASSFSGTKISNQPQHF
cdr3_nt: TGTGCCAGCAGTTTTTCCGGGACAAAAATTAGCAATCAGCCCCAGCATTTT

j_call: TRBJ1-5
d_call: TRBD1
v_call: TRBV7-9
clone_size: .
cdr3_aa: CASSLIPGTGENQPQHF
cdr3_nt: TGTGCCAGCAGCTTAATCCCCGGGACAGGGGAGAATCAGCCCCAGCATTTT

j_call: TRBJ1-6
d_call: TRBD1
v_call: TRBV5-6
clone_size: once
cdr3_aa: CASSSGTGSPLHF
cdr3_nt: TGTGCCAGCAGCTCGGGGACAGGATCACCCCTCCACTTT

j_call: TRBJ1-2
d_call: .
v_call: TRBV9
clone_size: .
cdr3_aa: CASTPSGDGYTF
cdr3_nt: TGTGCCAGCACCCCCTCAGGGGATGGCTACACCTTC

j_call: TRBJ2-7
d_call: TRBD2
v_call: TRBV7-9
clone_size: .
cdr3_aa: CASSPPGLAGFYEQYF
cdr3_nt: TGTGCCAGCAGCCCCCCCGGACTAGCGGGTTTCTACGAGCAGTACTTC

j_call: TRBJ1-2
d_call: .
v_call: TRBV6-6
clone_size: .
cdr3_aa: CASTGPAYGYTF
cdr3_nt: TGTGCCAGCACGGGGCCAGCCTATGGCTACACCTTC

j_call: TRBJ2-1
d_call: .
v_call: TRBV27
clone_size: .
cdr3_aa: CASSLSSRGYNEQFF
cdr3_nt: TGTGCCAGCAGTTTATCTAGCCGGGGGTACAATGAGCAGTTCTTC

j_call: TRBJ2-5
d_call: .
v_call: TRBV5-8
clone_size: .
cdr3_aa: CASIGGSSRQETQYF
cdr3_nt: TGTGCCAGCATCGGTGGGAGTAGTCGTCAAGAGACCCAGTACTTC

j_call: TRBJ2-7
d_call: TRBD2
v_call: TRBV4-2
clone_size: .
cdr3_aa: CASSQEYASGSVYEQYF
cdr3_nt: TGTGCCAGCAGCCAGGAATATGCTAGCGGGAGTGTCTACGAGCAGTACTTC

j_call: TRBJ2-7
d_call: .
v_call: TRBV29-1
clone_size: .
cdr3_aa: CSGGDPTGEQYF
cdr3_nt: TGCAGCGGTGGGGACCCCACGGGGGAGCAGTACTTC

j_call: TRBJ1-1
d_call: .
v_call: TRBV25-1
clone_size: .
cdr3_aa: CASSEAGFNTEAFF
cdr3_nt: TGTGCCAGCAGTGAAGCAGGATTCAACACTGAAGCTTTCTTT

j_call: TRBJ2-2
d_call: .
v_call: TRBV30
clone_size: .
cdr3_aa: CAWRRESTGELFF
cdr3_nt: TGTGCCTGGAGGAGGGAAAGCACCGGGGAGCTGTTTTTT

j_call: TRBJ2-3
d_call: TRBD1
v_call: TRBV7-6
clone_size: .
cdr3_aa: CASSPRDRGRITDTQYF
cdr3_nt: TGTGCCAGCAGCCCCCGGGACAGGGGGCGCATCACAGATACGCAGTATTTT

j_call: TRBJ2-5
d_call: TRBD1
v_call: TRBV11-2
clone_size: .
cdr3_aa: CASRSTGDTGETQYF
cdr3_nt: TGTGCCAGCAGAAGCACAGGGGACACGGGAGAGACCCAGTACTTC

j_call: TRBJ2-7
d_call: .
v_call: TRBV5-6
clone_size: .
cdr3_aa: CASSLDPGFSYEQYF
cdr3_nt: TGTGCCAGCAGCTTGGACCCCGGATTCTCCTACGAGCAGTACTTC

j_call: TRBJ2-7
d_call: TRBD2
v_call: TRBV9
clone_size: .
cdr3_aa: CASSVESSGRLYEQYF
cdr3_nt: TGTGCCAGCAGCGTAGAATCTAGCGGGAGGTTGTACGAGCAGTACTTC

j_call: TRBJ2-4
d_call: TRBD1
v_call: TRBV6-5
clone_size: .
cdr3_aa: CACRGRGGKNIQYF
cdr3_nt: TGTGCCTGCAGGGGGCGAGGGGGCAAAAACATTCAGTACTTC

j_call: TRBJ2-2
d_call: .
v_call: TRBV28
clone_size: .
cdr3_aa: CASGSGGLNTGELFF
cdr3_nt: TGTGCCAGCGGGTCCGGAGGGTTGAACACCGGGGAGCTGTTTTTT

j_call: TRBJ2-2
d_call: .
v_call: TRBV27
clone_size: once
cdr3_aa: CASSLRNTGELFF
cdr3_nt: TGTGCCAGCAGTTTACGGAACACCGGGGAGCTGTTTTTT

j_call: TRBJ1-1
d_call: TRBD1
v_call: TRBV5-4
clone_size: .
cdr3_aa: CASSRDRVSLDTEAFF
cdr3_nt: TGTGCCAGCAGCCGGGACAGGGTTTCCCTGGATACTGAAGCTTTCTTT

j_call: TRBJ2-1
d_call: .
v_call: TRBV4-1
clone_size: .
cdr3_aa: CASSQGTGRNEQFF
cdr3_nt: TGCGCCAGCAGCCAAGGAACAGGGAGGAATGAGCAGTTCTTC

j_call: TRBJ1-2
d_call: .
v_call: TRBV19
clone_size: .
cdr3_aa: CASSILRTNYGYTF
cdr3_nt: TGTGCCAGTAGTATATTACGAACTAACTATGGCTACACCTTC

j_call: TRBJ2-3
d_call: TRBD1
v_call: TRBV7-3
clone_size: .
cdr3_aa: CASSSPGQRQYF
cdr3_nt: TGTGCCAGCAGCTCCCCGGGACAGCGGCAGTATTTT

j_call: TRBJ1-3
d_call: .
v_call: TRBV5-6
clone_size: .
cdr3_aa: CASSLGPITGNTIYF
cdr3_nt: TGTGCCAGCAGCTTGGGCCCGATCACTGGAAACACCATATATTTT

j_call: TRBJ2-1
d_call: TRBD2
v_call: TRBV7-3
clone_size: .
cdr3_aa: CASSTLGLAGVNEQFF
cdr3_nt: TGTGCCAGCAGCACCCTCGGACTAGCGGGAGTCAATGAGCAGTTCTTC

j_call: TRBJ2-2
d_call: .
v_call: TRBV28
clone_size: .
cdr3_aa: CASSSWARMGELFF
cdr3_nt: TGTGCCAGCAGTTCCTGGGCCCGTATGGGGGAGCTGTTTTTT

j_call: TRBJ2-1
d_call: TRBD2
v_call: TRBV4-1
clone_size: few
cdr3_aa: CASSQGLGGRGRNEQFF
cdr3_nt: TGCGCCAGCAGCCAGGGGCTAGGCGGGAGGGGACGAAATGAGCAGTTCTTC

j_call: TRBJ1-5
d_call: .
v_call: TRBV27
clone_size: .
cdr3_aa: CASREGGLSNQPQHF
cdr3_nt: TGTGCCAGCAGGGAGGGCGGACTTAGCAATCAGCCCCAGCATTTT

j_call: TRBJ2-3
d_call: .
v_call: TRBV30
clone_size: .
cdr3_aa: CAWWGADTQYF
cdr3_nt: TGTGCCTGGTGGGGGGCAGATACGCAGTATTTT

j_call: TRBJ2-3
d_call: .
v_call: TRBV4-1
clone_size: .
cdr3_aa: CASSERSPGAGDTQYF
cdr3_nt: TGCGCCAGCAGCGAAAGATCGCCAGGGGCAGGAGATACGCAGTATTTT

j_call: TRBJ2-5
d_call: .
v_call: TRBV5-5
clone_size: .
cdr3_aa: CASSQQGTHRETQYF
cdr3_nt: TGTGCCAGCAGCCAGCAAGGGACCCATAGGGAGACCCAGTACTTC

j_call: TRBJ1-1
d_call: .
v_call: TRBV5-1
clone_size: .
cdr3_aa: CASTAGNMNTEAFF
cdr3_nt: TGCGCCAGCACGGCAGGGAACATGAACACTGAAGCTTTCTTT

j_call: TRBJ2-7
d_call: TRBD2
v_call: TRBV6-1
clone_size: .
cdr3_aa: CASSSASGGSYEQYF
cdr3_nt: TGTGCCAGCAGTAGTGCTAGCGGGGGCTCCTACGAGCAGTACTTC

j_call: TRBJ2-7
d_call: TRBD2
v_call: TRBV4-1
clone_size: once
cdr3_aa: CASSQGRREYEQYF
cdr3_nt: TGCGCCAGCAGCCAAGGGCGGCGGGAGTACGAGCAGTACTTC

j_call: TRBJ2-1
d_call: .
v_call: TRBV7-9
clone_size: few
cdr3_aa: CASSPPFRVGNEQFF
cdr3_nt: TGTGCCAGCAGCCCACCATTCCGGGTAGGCAATGAGCAGTTCTTC

j_call: TRBJ2-6
d_call: TRBD1
v_call: TRBV5-6
clone_size: .
cdr3_aa: CASSWSPGQRSSGANVLTF
cdr3_nt: TGTGCCAGCAGCTGGAGCCCGGGACAGAGAAGTTCTGGGGCCAACGTCCTGACTTTC

j_call: TRBJ2-1
d_call: TRBD1
v_call: TRBV28
clone_size: once
cdr3_aa: CASSLYAGGYNEQFF
cdr3_nt: TGTGCCAGCAGTTTATACGCAGGGGGCTACAATGAGCAGTTCTTC

j_call: TRBJ2-1
d_call: .
v_call: TRBV11-3
clone_size: .
cdr3_aa: CASSLDSTPYNEQFF
cdr3_nt: TGTGCCAGCAGCTTGGATAGTACCCCCTACAATGAGCAGTTCTTC

j_call: TRBJ1-5
d_call: .
v_call: TRBV14
clone_size: .
cdr3_aa: CASSQVKGDQPQHF
cdr3_nt: TGTGCCAGCAGCCAAGTTAAGGGAGATCAGCCCCAGCATTTT

j_call: TRBJ2-1
d_call: .
v_call: TRBV9
clone_size: .
cdr3_aa: CASSEGTAGSSFF
cdr3_nt: TGTGCCAGCAGCGAAGGGACCGCCGGGAGTTCGTTCTTC

j_call: TRBJ2-3
d_call: TRBD2
v_call: TRBV9
clone_size: .
cdr3_aa: CASSVGLGGTDTQYF
cdr3_nt: TGTGCCAGCAGCGTAGGATTGGGGGGGACAGATACGCAGTATTTT

j_call: TRBJ2-1
d_call: .
v_call: TRBV18
clone_size: .
cdr3_aa: CASSPPMLVGYNEQFF
cdr3_nt: TGTGCCAGCTCACCACCGATGTTAGTTGGCTACAATGAGCAGTTCTTC

j_call: TRBJ1-5
d_call: .
v_call: TRBV19
clone_size: .
cdr3_aa: CASSIWKDQPQHF
cdr3_nt: TGTGCCAGTAGTATCTGGAAAGATCAGCCCCAGCATTTT

j_call: TRBJ1-1
d_call: .
v_call: TRBV5-4
clone_size: .
cdr3_aa: CASSGWTGNTEAFF
cdr3_nt: TGTGCCAGCAGCGGGTGGACGGGGAACACTGAAGCTTTCTTT

j_call: TRBJ2-1
d_call: .
v_call: TRBV28
clone_size: .
cdr3_aa: CASRRGDTQDHEQFF
cdr3_nt: TGTGCCAGCAGGCGAGGGGACACCCAAGATCATGAGCAGTTCTTC

j_call: TRBJ2-5
d_call: TRBD2
v_call: TRBV18
clone_size: .
cdr3_aa: CASSPAGGPETQYF
cdr3_nt: TGTGCCAGCTCACCAGCGGGAGGGCCAGAGACCCAGTACTTC

j_call: TRBJ2-1
d_call: TRBD2
v_call: TRBV27
clone_size: .
cdr3_aa: CASSSTGGNNEQFF
cdr3_nt: TGTGCCAGCAGTTCGACGGGAGGGAACAATGAGCAGTTCTTC